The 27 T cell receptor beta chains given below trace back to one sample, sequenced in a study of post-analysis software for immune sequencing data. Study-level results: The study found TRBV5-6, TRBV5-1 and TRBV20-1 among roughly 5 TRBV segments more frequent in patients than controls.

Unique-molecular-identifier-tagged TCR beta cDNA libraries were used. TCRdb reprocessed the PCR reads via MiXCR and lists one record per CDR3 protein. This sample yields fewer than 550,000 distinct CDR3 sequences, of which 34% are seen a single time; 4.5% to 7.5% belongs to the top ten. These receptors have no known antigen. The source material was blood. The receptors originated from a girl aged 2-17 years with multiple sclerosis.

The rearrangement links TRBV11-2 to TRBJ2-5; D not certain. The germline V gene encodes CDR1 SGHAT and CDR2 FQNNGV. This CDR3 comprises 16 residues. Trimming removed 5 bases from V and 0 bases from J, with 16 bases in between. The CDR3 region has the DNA TGTGCCAGCAGCCGCCTCCGACCAACGTACCAAGAGACCCAGTACTTC. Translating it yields CASSRLRPTYQETQYF.

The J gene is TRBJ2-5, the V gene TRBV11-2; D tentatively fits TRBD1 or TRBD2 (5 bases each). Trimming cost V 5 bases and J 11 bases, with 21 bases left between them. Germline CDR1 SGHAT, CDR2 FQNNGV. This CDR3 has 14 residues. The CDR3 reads CASSRGASTEEQYF. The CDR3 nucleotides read TGTGCCAGCAGCAGAGGGGCATCCACAGAAGAGCAGTACTTC.

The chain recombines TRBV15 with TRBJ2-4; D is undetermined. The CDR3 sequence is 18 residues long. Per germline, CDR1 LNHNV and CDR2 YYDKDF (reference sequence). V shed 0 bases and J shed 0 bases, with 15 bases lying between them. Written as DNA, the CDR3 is TGTGCCACCAGCAGAGATTGGTACACAACTCTAGCCAAAAACATTCAGTACTTC. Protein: CATSRDWYTTLAKNIQYF.

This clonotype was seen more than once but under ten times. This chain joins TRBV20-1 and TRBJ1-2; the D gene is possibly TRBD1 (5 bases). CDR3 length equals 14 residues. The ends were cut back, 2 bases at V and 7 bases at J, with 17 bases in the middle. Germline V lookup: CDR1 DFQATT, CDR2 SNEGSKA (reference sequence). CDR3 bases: TGCAGTGCTAGAAGACACCAGGGAGTTGGTGGCTACACCTTC. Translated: CSARRHQGVGGYTF.

The CDR3 is CASSPDNLPLHF. The CDR3 coding sequence is TGCGCCAGCAGCCCGGACAACTTGCCCCTCCACTTT. The chain couples TRBV5-1 to TRBJ1-6; tentatively, D is TRBD1 (5 bases). Germline loops: CDR1 SGHRS, CDR2 YFSETQ. V was clipped by 4 bases and J by 13 bases, with 12 bases between them. This CDR3 is built from 12 residues.

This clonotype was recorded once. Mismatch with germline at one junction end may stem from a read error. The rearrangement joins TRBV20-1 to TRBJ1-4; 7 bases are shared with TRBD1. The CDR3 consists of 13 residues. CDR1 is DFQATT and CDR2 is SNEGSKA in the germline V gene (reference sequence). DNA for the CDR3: TGCAGTGCTCTACAGGGGAGGAGGGAAAAACGGTTTTTT. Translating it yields CSALQGRREKRFF.

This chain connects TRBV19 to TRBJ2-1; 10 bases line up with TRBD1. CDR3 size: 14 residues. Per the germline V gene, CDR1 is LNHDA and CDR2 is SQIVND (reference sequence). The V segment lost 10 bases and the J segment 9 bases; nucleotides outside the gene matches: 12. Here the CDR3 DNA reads TGTGCCACCCTAAGGGACAGGGGTAACAGTGAGCAGTTCTTC. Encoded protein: CATLRDRGNSEQFF.

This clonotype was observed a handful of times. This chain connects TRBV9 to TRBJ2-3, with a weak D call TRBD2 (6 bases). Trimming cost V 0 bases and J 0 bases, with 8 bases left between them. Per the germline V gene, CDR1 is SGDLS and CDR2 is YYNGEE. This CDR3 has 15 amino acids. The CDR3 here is CASSVVGTSTDTQYF. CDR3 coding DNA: TGTGCCAGCAGCGTAGTAGGGACTAGCACAGATACGCAGTATTTT.

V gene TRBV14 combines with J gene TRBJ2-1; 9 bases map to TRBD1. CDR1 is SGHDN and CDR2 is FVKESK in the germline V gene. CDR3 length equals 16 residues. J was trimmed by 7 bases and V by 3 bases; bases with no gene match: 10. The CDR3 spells CASSQRDREPWNEQFF. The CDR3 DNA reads TGTGCCAGCAGCCAGAGGGACAGGGAACCCTGGAATGAGCAGTTCTTC.

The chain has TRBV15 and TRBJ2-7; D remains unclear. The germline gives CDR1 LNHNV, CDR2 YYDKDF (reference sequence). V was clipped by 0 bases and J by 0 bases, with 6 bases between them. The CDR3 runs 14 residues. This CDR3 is CATSRESTSYEQYF. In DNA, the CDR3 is TGTGCCACCAGCAGAGAATCCACCTCCTACGAGCAGTACTTC.

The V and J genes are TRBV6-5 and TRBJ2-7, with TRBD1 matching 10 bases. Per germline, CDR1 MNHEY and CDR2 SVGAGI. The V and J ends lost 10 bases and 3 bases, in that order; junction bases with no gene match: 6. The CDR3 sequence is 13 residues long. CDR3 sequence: CANRDRGGYEQYF. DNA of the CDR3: TGTGCCAACCGGGACAGGGGAGGCTACGAGCAGTACTTC.

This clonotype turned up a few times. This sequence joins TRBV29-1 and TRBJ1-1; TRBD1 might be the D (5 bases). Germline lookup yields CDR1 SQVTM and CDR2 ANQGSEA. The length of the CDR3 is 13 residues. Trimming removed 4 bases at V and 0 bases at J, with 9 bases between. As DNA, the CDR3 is TGCAGCGTTGTAGGCAGGGTGAACACTGAAGCTTTCTTT. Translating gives CSVVGRVNTEAFF.

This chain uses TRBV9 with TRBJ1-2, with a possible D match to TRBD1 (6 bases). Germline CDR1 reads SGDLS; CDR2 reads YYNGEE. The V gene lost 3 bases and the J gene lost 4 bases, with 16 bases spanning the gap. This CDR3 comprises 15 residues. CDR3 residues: CASSGSVQGPYGYTF. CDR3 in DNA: TGTGCCAGCAGCGGGAGCGTACAGGGCCCCTATGGCTACACCTTC.

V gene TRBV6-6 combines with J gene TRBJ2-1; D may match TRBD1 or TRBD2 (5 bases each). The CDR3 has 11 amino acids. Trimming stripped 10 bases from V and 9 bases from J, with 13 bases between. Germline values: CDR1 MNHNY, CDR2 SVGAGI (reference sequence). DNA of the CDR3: TGTGCCACCAGGGCCACTAGTGAGCAGTTCTTC. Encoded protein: CATRATSEQFF.

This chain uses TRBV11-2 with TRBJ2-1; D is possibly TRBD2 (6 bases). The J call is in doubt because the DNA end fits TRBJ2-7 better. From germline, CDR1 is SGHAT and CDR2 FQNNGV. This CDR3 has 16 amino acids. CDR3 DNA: TGTGCCAGCAGCCCACCCCGGCGGAGGGCCCACAATGAGCAGTACTTC. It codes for CASSPPRRRAHNEQYF.

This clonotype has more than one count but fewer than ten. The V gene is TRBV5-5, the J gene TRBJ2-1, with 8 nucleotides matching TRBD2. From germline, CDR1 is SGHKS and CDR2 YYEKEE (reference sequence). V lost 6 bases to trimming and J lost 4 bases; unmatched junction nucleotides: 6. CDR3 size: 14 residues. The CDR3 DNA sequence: TGTGCCAGCAAACCCGAGCGGGGGTACAATGAGCAGTTCTTC. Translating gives CASKPERGYNEQFF.

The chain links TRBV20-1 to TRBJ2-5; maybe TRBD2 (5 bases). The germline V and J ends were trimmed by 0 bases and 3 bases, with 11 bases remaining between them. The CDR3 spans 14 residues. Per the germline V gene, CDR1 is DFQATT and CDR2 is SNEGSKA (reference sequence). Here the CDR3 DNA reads TGCAGTGCTAGAGATCCGGGATTAAAAGAGACCCAGTACTTC. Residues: CSARDPGLKETQYF.

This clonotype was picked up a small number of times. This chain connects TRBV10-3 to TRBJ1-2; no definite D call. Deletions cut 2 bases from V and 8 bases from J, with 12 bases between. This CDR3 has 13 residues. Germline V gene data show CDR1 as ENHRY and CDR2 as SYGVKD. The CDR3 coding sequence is TGTGCCATCAGTGAGAGGGCCCATAGCGGCTACACCTTC. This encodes CAISERAHSGYTF.

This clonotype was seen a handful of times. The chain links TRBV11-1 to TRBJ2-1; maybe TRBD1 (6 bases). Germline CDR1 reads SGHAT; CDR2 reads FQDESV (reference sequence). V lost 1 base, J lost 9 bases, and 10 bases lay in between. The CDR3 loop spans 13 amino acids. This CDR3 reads CASSLVPGVEQFF. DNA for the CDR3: TGTGCCAGCAGCTTAGTTCCAGGGGTTGAGCAGTTCTTC. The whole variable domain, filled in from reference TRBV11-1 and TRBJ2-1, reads EAEVAQSPRYKITEKSQAVAFWCDPISGHATLYWYRQILGQGPELLVQFQDESVVDDSQLPKDRFSAERLKGVDSTLKIQPAELGDSAMYLCASSLVPGVEQFFGPGTRLTVL.

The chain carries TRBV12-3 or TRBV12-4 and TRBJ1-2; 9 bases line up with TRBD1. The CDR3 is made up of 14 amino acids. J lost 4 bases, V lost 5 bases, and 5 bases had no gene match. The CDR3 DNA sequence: TGTGCCAGCAGTCGGACAGGGGCCCTCTATGGCTACACCTTC. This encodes CASSRTGALYGYTF.

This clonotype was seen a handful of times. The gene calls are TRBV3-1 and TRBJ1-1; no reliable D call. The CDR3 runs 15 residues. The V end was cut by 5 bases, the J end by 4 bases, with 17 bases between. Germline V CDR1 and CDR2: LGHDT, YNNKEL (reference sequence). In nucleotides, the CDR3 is TGTGCCAGCAGCGGAGGAGGGAGTCGGGCCACTGAAGCTTTCTTT. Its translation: CASSGGGSRATEAFF.

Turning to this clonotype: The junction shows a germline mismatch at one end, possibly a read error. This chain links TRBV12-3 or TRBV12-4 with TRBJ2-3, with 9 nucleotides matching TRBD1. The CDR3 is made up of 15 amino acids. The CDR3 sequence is CASRPGTGFTDAQYF. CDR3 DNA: TGTGCCAGCAGACCCGGGACAGGGTTCACAGATGCGCAGTATTTT.

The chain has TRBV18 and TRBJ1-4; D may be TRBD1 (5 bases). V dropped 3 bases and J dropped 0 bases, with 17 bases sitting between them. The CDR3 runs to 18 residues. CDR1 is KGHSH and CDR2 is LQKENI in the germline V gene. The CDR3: CASSPIQGPIATNEKLFF. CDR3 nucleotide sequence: TGTGCCAGCTCACCGATCCAGGGTCCTATAGCAACTAATGAAAAACTGTTTTTT.

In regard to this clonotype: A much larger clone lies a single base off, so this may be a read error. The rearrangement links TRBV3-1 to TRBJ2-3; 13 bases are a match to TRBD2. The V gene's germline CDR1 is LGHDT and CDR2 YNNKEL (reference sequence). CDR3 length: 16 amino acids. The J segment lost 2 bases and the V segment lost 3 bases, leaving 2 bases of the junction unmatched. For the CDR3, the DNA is TGTGCCAGCAGCCACGGACTAGCGGGGGTCACAGATACGCAGTATTTT. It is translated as CASSHGLAGVTDTQYF.

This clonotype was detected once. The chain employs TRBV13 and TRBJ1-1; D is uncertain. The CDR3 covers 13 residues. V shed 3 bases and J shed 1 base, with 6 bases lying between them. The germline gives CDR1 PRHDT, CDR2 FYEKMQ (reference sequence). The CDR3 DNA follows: TGTGCCAGCAGCTTCACAGAGAACACTGAAGCTTTCTTT. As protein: CASSFTENTEAFF.

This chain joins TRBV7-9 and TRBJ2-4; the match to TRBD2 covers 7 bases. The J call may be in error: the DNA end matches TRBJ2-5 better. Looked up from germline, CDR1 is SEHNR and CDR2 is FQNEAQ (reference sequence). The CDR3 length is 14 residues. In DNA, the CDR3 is TGTGCCAGCAGCTTCCCGGGGGGAGGAGAGACCCAGTACTTC. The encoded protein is CASSFPGGGETQYF.

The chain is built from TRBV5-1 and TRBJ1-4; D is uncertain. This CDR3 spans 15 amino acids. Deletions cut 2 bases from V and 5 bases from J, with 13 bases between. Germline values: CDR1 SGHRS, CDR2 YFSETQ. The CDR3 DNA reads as TGCGCCAGCAGCTTAAGTACGGCTGGGAATGAAAAACTGTTTTTT. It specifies CASSLSTAGNEKLFF.